Listed below are T cell receptor beta chains from one sample, sequenced in a study of cytomegalovirus exposure and HLA in healthy donors. Generated by immunoSEQ multiplex PCR, the TCRdb table keeps only in-frame clones and is missing some. This table has 100,000 to 150,000 clones, approximately 77% appearing once. Sequenced: PBMCs. The origin of the receptors is a young man in good health and CMV-seronegative. Each CDR3 is given with its conserved first and last residue. A D gene is named only where the DNA matches it firmly. Not every row has a clone size; where given, it reads once, few, many or a size class.

>TRBV7-2|NA|TRBJ2-3|NA
CASSYKWPDTQYF
TGTGCCAGCAGCTACAAATGGCCAGATACGCAGTATTTT
>TRBV6-5|NA|TRBJ2-3|NA
CASSYDGSGDTQYF
TGTGCCAGCAGTTACGACGGGTCGGGAGATACGCAGTATTTT
>TRBV27|NA|TRBJ2-2|NA
CASSLRGEGAGELFF
TGTGCCAGCAGTTTACGGGGGGAGGGGGCCGGGGAGCTGTTTTTT
>TRBV7-9|NA|TRBJ2-5|NA
CASSPSLETQYF
TGTGCCAGCAGCCCTTCCCTTGAGACCCAGTACTTC
>TRBV15|NA|TRBJ2-3|NA
CATYDRSTDTQYF
TGTGCCACCTACGACAGGAGCACAGATACGCAGTATTTT
>TRBV11-3|NA|TRBJ2-5|NA
CASSSGSGETQYF
TGTGCCAGCAGTTCTGGGTCGGGGGAGACCCAGTACTTC
>TRBV27|NA|TRBJ1-1|TRBD1
CASSFRGMNTEAFF
TGTGCCAGCAGTTTCAGGGGGATGAACACTGAAGCTTTCTTT
>TRBV20-1|once|TRBJ1-1|NA
CSASTAEAFF
TGCAGTGCTAGTACGGCTGAAGCTTTCTTT
>TRBV9|NA|TRBJ2-7|TRBD2
CASSVGLAGVYEQYF
TGTGCCAGCAGCGTTGGACTAGCGGGGGTTTACGAGCAGTACTTC
>TRBV19|NA|TRBJ1-5|TRBD1
CASSIDLWTTGVDQPQHF
TGTGCCAGTAGTATAGATCTATGGACGACAGGGGTGGATCAGCCCCAGCATTTT
>TRBV7-9|NA|TRBJ2-5|NA
CAHGSFGETQYF
TGTGCCCACGGGAGCTTTGGGGAGACCCAGTACTTC
>TRBV7-9|NA|TRBJ1-2|TRBD1
CSSSSGQGNLVDGYTF
TGTTCCAGCAGCTCGGGACAGGGAAACCTGGTTGATGGCTACACCTTC
>TRBV7-8|NA|TRBJ1-1|NA
CASSPETATEAFF
TGTGCCAGCAGCCCGGAGACAGCCACTGAAGCTTTCTTT
>TRBV7-9|NA|TRBJ2-6|NA
CASSFYSLSGANVLTF
TGTGCCAGCAGCTTTTACAGTCTCTCAGGGGCCAACGTCCTGACTTTC
>TRBV5-1|NA|TRBJ1-2|NA
CASSLGAGAGYTF
TGCGCCAGCAGCTTGGGGGCAGGCGCTGGCTACACCTTC
>TRBV2|NA|TRBJ1-3|NA
CASSEGTPLDGNTIYF
TGTGCCAGCAGTGAAGGGACACCGCTGGATGGAAACACCATATATTTT
>TRBV2|few|TRBJ1-1|NA
CASSVGNTEAFF
TGTGCCAGCAGTGTGGGCAACACTGAAGCTTTCTTT
>TRBV10-3|NA|TRBJ2-7|TRBD2
CAISGSSGGAYEQYF
TGTGCCATCAGTGGTAGTAGCGGGGGGGCCTACGAGCAGTACTTC
>TRBV5-5|NA|TRBJ1-5|TRBD1
CASSILPGQGVQPQHF
TGTGCCAGCAGCATTTTACCGGGACAGGGTGTCCAGCCCCAGCATTTT
>TRBV19|NA|TRBJ2-7|NA
CASSMDSSYEQYF
TGTGCCAGTAGTATGGACAGCTCCTACGAGCAGTACTTC
>TRBV19|NA|TRBJ2-1|TRBD1
CASSIVGGQGYNEQFF
TGTGCCAGTAGTATAGTGGGGGGACAGGGGTACAATGAGCAGTTCTTC
>TRBV27|NA|TRBJ1-5|NA
CASSSGQPAGPQHF
TGTGCCAGCAGTTCTGGACAGCCTGCAGGGCCCCAGCATTTT
>TRBV5-6|NA|TRBJ2-7|NA
CASSLAQAAEQYF
TGTGCCAGCAGCTTGGCACAGGCCGCAGAGCAGTACTTC
>TRBV7-2|NA|TRBJ2-7|NA
CASSFWGREQYF
TGTGCCAGCAGCTTCTGGGGGCGAGAGCAGTACTTC
>TRBV27|NA|TRBJ1-1|NA
CASSFGGMNTEAFF
TGTGCCAGCAGTTTCGGGGGGATGAACACTGAAGCTTTCTTT
>TRBV20-1|NA|TRBJ1-1|NA
CSAPFRGEAFF
TGCAGTGCCCCGTTTAGAGGTGAAGCTTTCTTT
>TRBV7-9|NA|TRBJ2-7|TRBD2
CASSDSGTRVTYEQYF
TGTGCCAGCAGCGATAGCGGGACAAGAGTAACCTACGAGCAGTACTTC
>TRBV20-1|once|TRBJ1-2|NA
CSARGEGPGPF
TGCAGTGCTAGAGGGGAGGGACCGGGACCCTTC
>TRBV2|NA|TRBJ1-6|TRBD1
CASKGAPPNSPLHF
TGTGCCAGCAAGGGGGCGCCCCCTAATTCACCCCTCCACTTT
>TRBV2|NA|TRBJ2-3|NA
CASPLTKGTTDTQYF
TGTGCCAGCCCCCTGACTAAAGGTACCACAGATACGCAGTATTTT
>TRBV5-6|NA|TRBJ2-7|NA
CASSSFAYEQYF
TGTGCCAGCAGCTCCTTCGCCTACGAGCAGTACTTC
>TRBV5-1|NA|TRBJ1-1|TRBD1
CASSLDRVWMNTEAFF
TGCGCCAGCAGCCTGGACAGGGTTTGGATGAACACTGAAGCTTTCTTT
>TRBV7-2|NA|TRBJ1-1|NA
CASSPRALTSGNTEAFF
TGTGCCAGCAGCCCCCGGGCCCTAACGAGCGGGAACACTGAAGCTTTCTTT
>TRBV21-1|NA|TRBJ2-2|NA
CANPGVAENTGELFF
TGTGCCAACCCGGGGGTAGCGGAAAACACCGGGGAGCTGTTTTTT
>TRBV5-6|NA|TRBJ1-5|TRBD1
CASSSTTGERNQPQHF
TGTGCCAGCAGCTCTACGACAGGGGAGAGGAATCAGCCCCAGCATTTT
>TRBV6-5|once|TRBJ2-7|NA
CASSWTWQGSPYEQYF
TGTGCCAGCAGTTGGACGTGGCAGGGGTCCCCCTACGAGCAGTACTTC
>TRBV5-1|NA|TRBJ2-7|TRBD2
CASSPGLAGALSYEQYF
TGCGCCAGCAGCCCGGGACTAGCGGGGGCCCTCTCCTACGAGCAGTACTTC
>TRBV2|NA|TRBJ1-5|TRBD1
CASSDPTQGGLSNQPQHF
TGTGCCAGCAGTGATCCGACCCAGGGGGGACTTAGCAATCAGCCCCAGCATTTT
>TRBV9|NA|TRBJ2-7|TRBD2
CASSVGGAGSYEQYF
TGTGCCAGCAGCGTAGGAGGAGCGGGGTCCTACGAGCAGTACTTC
>TRBV7-9|NA|TRBJ1-2|NA
CASSLGGGADGYTF
TGTGCCAGCAGCTTGGGAGGGGGGGCCGATGGCTACACCTTC
>TRBV2|few|TRBJ1-1|NA
CASSEAGGTEAFF
TGTGCCAGCAGTGAAGCAGGGGGCACTGAAGCTTTCTTT
>TRBV7-9|NA|TRBJ2-7|NA
CASSLTPININTYEQYF
TGTGCCAGCAGTCTCACACCGATCAACATTAATACCTACGAGCAGTACTTC
>TRBV11-2|NA|TRBJ2-7|NA
CASSLYTYEQYF
TGTGCCAGCAGCCTATATACCTACGAGCAGTACTTC
>TRBV7-9|NA|TRBJ1-3|NA
CASSLSAGVVGNTIYF
TGTGCCAGCAGCTTATCGGCCGGGGTCGTTGGAAACACCATATATTTT
>TRBV4-1|NA|TRBJ1-4|NA
CASSQETGPNEKLFF
TGCGCCAGCAGCCAAGAGACAGGCCCTAATGAAAAACTGTTTTTT
>TRBV7-9|NA|TRBJ2-3|NA
CASSLAQVAIVSDTQYF
TGTGCCAGCAGCTTAGCGCAGGTGGCGATAGTTTCGGATACGCAGTATTTT
>TRBV6-5|NA|TRBJ2-7|NA
CASSYSGSYEQYF
TGTGCCAGCAGTTACAGCGGCTCCTACGAGCAGTACTTC
>TRBV15|NA|TRBJ2-3|NA
CATSGTGISSRTDTQYF
TGTGCCACCAGCGGAACAGGGATTTCCTCCCGCACAGATACGCAGTATTTT
>TRBV9|NA|TRBJ2-7|NA
CASSSMGTDYEQYF
TGTGCCAGCAGCTCAATGGGGACTGATTACGAGCAGTACTTC
>TRBV5-4|NA|TRBJ1-2|TRBD1
CTSSRDRERYGYTF
TGTACCAGCAGTCGCGACAGGGAGAGGTATGGCTACACCTTC